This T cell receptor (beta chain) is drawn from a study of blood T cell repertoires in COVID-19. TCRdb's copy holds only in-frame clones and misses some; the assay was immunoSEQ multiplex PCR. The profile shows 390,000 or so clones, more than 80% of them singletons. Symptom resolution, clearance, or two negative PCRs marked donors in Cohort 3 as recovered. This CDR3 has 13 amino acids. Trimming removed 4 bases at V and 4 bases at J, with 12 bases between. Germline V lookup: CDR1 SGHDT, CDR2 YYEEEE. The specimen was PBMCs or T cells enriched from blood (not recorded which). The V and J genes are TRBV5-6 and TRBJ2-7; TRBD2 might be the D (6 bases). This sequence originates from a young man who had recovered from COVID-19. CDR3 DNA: TGTGCCAGCAGCCACGGGACTGGGTACGAGCAGTACTTC. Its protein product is CASSHGTGYEQYF.